Listed here is a single T cell receptor (beta chain). The data were taken from a study of shared T cell receptors in the human thymus. This table comes from immunoSEQ multiplex PCR, and its TCRdb copy is limited to in-frame clones, with some not included. The sample has hundreds of thousands of clones, around 87% seen once; the top ten hold roughly 0.0086%. V was pared by 4 bases and J by 0 bases, with 17 bases of the junction left unmatched. The V gene's germline CDR1 is LGHNA and CDR2 YSLEER. The CDR3 length is 19 residues. The sample was also reused in another study, on human thymus T cells. That study reports: The people who donated were healthy Finnish babies having corrective surgery for congenital heart defects. Resections obtained during corrective heart surgery supplied the thymus tissue. Thymic and blood repertoires showed apparently biased V and J gene usage. Related research described thymic repertoires that were highly overlapping among unrelated individuals.

The chain employs TRBV4-3 and TRBJ2-5; 7 bases are a match to TRBD2. This TCR derives from a boy younger than two with a congenital heart defect. The material sequenced was thymocytes. The CDR3 is CASSPSSGLEGIYQETQYF. CDR3 DNA: TGCGCCAGCAGCCCCTCTAGCGGCCTGGAGGGGATATACCAAGAGACCCAGTACTTC.